The 26 T cell receptor beta chains below were found in one sample sequenced in a study of cytomegalovirus exposure and HLA in healthy donors. Generated by immunoSEQ multiplex PCR, the TCRdb table keeps only in-frame clones and is missing some. The sample yields around 150,000 clones, roughly 92% seen once. The sequenced material came from PBMCs. These receptors originate from a man younger than 35 in good health and CMV-seronegative.

The chain links TRBV7-2 to TRBJ2-3; TRBD2 might be the D (6 bases). The CDR3 is 14 residues long. CDR1 SGHTA and CDR2 FQGNSA come from the germline V gene. Between the trimmed V and J ends, which lost 7 bases and 6 bases, there was a span of 17 bases. The CDR3 region has the DNA TGTGCCAGCACCCAACTAGCCGCACGGGATACGCAGTATTTT. Translation: CASTQLAARDTQYF.

V is TRBV18 and J is TRBJ2-1, with TRBD2 matching 14 bases. This CDR3 comprises 15 residues. Germline CDR1 reads KGHSH; CDR2 reads LQKENI. Trimming removed 4 bases from V and 10 bases from J; junction bases left unmatched: 6. CDR3 nucleotides: TGTGCCAGCTCACGACTAGCGGGAGGGCAGGGAGAGCAGTTCTTC. It encodes CASSRLAGGQGEQFF.

The rearrangement uses TRBV7-9 and TRBJ1-1; TRBD1 matches 7 bases. Germline assignment: CDR1 SEHNR and CDR2 FQNEAQ (reference sequence). CDR3 size: 13 residues. V shed 6 bases, J shed 1 base, and the junction held 2 bases outside the gene matches. CDR3 nucleotides: TGTGCCAGCAGGCAGGGGGGGAACACTGAAGCTTTCTTT. Protein sequence: CASRQGGNTEAFF.

This chain uses TRBV10-3 with TRBJ1-1; 9 bases align to TRBD1. CDR3 length: 16 amino acids. V trimming: 5 bases; J trimming: 7 bases; junction bases outside the gene matches: 14. CDR1 and CDR2 (germline): ENHRY, SYGVKD. CDR3 sequence (DNA): TGTGCCATCAGTACCCACCGGGACAGGGAAGGGGGTGAAGCTTTCTTT. Protein product: CAISTHRDREGGEAFF.

The J gene is TRBJ2-3, the V gene TRBV5-4; D is perhaps TRBD1 (5 bases). Germline values: CDR1 SGHNT, CDR2 YYREEE (reference sequence). The V and J ends lost 2 bases and 3 bases respectively, with 13 bases between them. The CDR3 consists of 15 residues. CDR3 nucleotides: TGTGCCAGCAGCTTAGGGGCCCTAGAGACAGATACGCAGTATTTT. Protein: CASSLGALETDTQYF.

The chain joins TRBV5-1 to TRBJ2-7; 11 bases fit TRBD2. CDR1 and CDR2 from the germline V gene are SGHRS and YFSETQ. V trimming: 0 bases; J trimming: 9 bases; junction bases outside the gene matches: 14. The CDR3 runs 17 residues. The CDR3 coding sequence is TGCGCCAGCAGCTTGGAGGCTAGCGGGGGGTCCTCCCTCGTGCAGTACTTC. The encoded protein is CASSLEASGGSSLVQYF.

The chain has TRBV7-7 and TRBJ2-3; TRBD1 matches at 9 bases. CDR1 and CDR2 (germline): SSHAT, FNYEAQ (reference sequence). The CDR3 has 17 residues. Trimming removed 1 base from V and 2 bases from J; junction bases left unmatched: 7. The CDR3 DNA reads as TGTGCCAGCAGCTTAGGGGCCGGGACAGGGTTCACAGATACGCAGTATTTT. Translated, it gives CASSLGAGTGFTDTQYF.

The chain links TRBV6-5 to TRBJ2-4; unclear D gene. CDR1 and CDR2 (germline): MNHEY, SVGAGI. The CDR3 length is 15 residues. V lost 6 bases to trimming and J lost 0 bases, with 12 bases between them. The CDR3 reads CASRRLGRAKNIQYF. CDR3 nucleotide sequence: TGTGCCAGCAGAAGACTTGGCCGAGCCAAAAACATTCAGTACTTC.

V is TRBV2 and J is TRBJ1-5; tentatively, D is TRBD1 (5 bases). The CDR3 runs 13 residues. Germline CDR1 SNHLY, CDR2 FYNNEI. Trimming took 4 bases from V and 1 from J, leaving 5 bases between them. The CDR3 spells CASSGQSNQPQHF. CDR3 coding DNA: TGTGCCAGCAGTGGACAGAGCAATCAGCCCCAGCATTTT. The variable domain in full, with the rest retrieved from reference TRBV2 and TRBJ1-5, is EPEVTQTPSHQVTQMGQEVILRCVPISNHLYFYWYRQILGQKVEFLVSFYNNEISEKSEIFDDQFSVERPDGSNFTLKIRSTKLEDSAMYFCASSGQSNQPQHFGDGTRLSIL.

The V gene is TRBV18, the J gene TRBJ2-5, with unresolved D. This CDR3 has 14 amino acids. Looked up from germline, CDR1 is KGHSH and CDR2 is LQKENI. The V and J ends lost 3 bases and 2 bases respectively, with 10 bases between them. CDR3 region: CASSPRSEQETQYF. As DNA, the CDR3 is TGTGCCAGCTCACCCCGATCGGAGCAAGAGACCCAGTACTTC.

The rearrangement joins TRBV7-8 to TRBJ2-1; 10 nucleotides agree with TRBD2. CDR3 size: 15 residues. From germline, CDR1 is SGHVS and CDR2 FQNEAQ. Trimming cost V 5 bases and J 9 bases; bases outside gene matches: 10. CDR3 residues: CASSPQRGGRREQFF. DNA of the CDR3: TGTGCCAGCAGCCCTCAGCGGGGGGGCCGACGTGAGCAGTTCTTC. The full variable domain, rest sourced from reference TRBV7-8 and TRBJ2-1, is GAGVSQSPRYKVAKRGQDVALRCDPISGHVSLFWYQQALGQGPEFLTYFQNEAQLDKSGLPSDRFFAERPEGSVSTLKIQRTQQEDSAVYLCASSPQRGGRREQFFGPGTRLTVL.

The genes are TRBV27 and TRBJ2-7, with D maybe TRBD1 (6 bases). The CDR3 sequence is 13 residues long. Deletions cut 5 bases from V and 6 bases from J, with 14 bases between. The germline V gene encodes CDR1 MNHEY and CDR2 SMNVEV (reference sequence). This chain's CDR3 is CASSITRGTEQYV. The CDR3 DNA is TGTGCCAGCAGTATAACCAGGGGTACCGAGCAGTACGTC.

The chain is built from TRBV5-4 and TRBJ1-1; 7 bases map to TRBD1. Germline CDR1 is SGHNT and CDR2 is YYREEE (reference sequence). The CDR3 spans 15 residues. The trim removed 1 base at V and 0 bases at J, leaving 3 bases unmatched. Here the CDR3 reads CASSLPGGMNTEAFF. For the CDR3, the DNA is TGTGCCAGCAGCTTGCCAGGGGGAATGAACACTGAAGCTTTCTTT. Combining the CDR3 with reference TRBV5-4 and TRBJ1-1 gives the whole variable domain ETGVTQSPTHLIKTRGQQVTLRCSSQSGHNTVSWYQQALGQGPQFIFQYYREEENGRGNFPPRFSGLQFPNYSSELNVNALELDDSALYLCASSLPGGMNTEAFFGQGTRLTVV.

V is TRBV5-1 and J is TRBJ2-3; D ambiguous. V dropped 0 bases and J dropped 2 bases, with 7 bases sitting between them. The CDR3 covers 14 residues. Germline V gene sequence: CDR1 SGHRS, CDR2 YFSETQ. CDR3 sequence reads: CASSLDSHTDTQYF. The CDR3, as DNA: TGCGCCAGCAGCTTGGACAGTCACACAGATACGCAGTATTTT.

The chain is built from TRBV5-1 and TRBJ1-1; TRBD1 matches 10 bases. V was pared by 2 bases and J by 1 base, with 2 bases of the junction left unmatched. Germline-derived CDR1 and CDR2 are SGHRS and YFSETQ. The CDR3 runs 15 residues. CDR3 loop: CASSFGTGANTEAFF. Written as DNA, the CDR3 is TGCGCCAGCAGCTTCGGGACAGGGGCGAACACTGAAGCTTTCTTT.

This sequence joins TRBV4-1 and TRBJ2-1; possibly TRBD1 for D (5 bases). The length of the CDR3 is 16 residues. Germline V gene data show CDR1 as MGHRA and CDR2 as YSYEKL. V was shortened by 1 base and J by 8 bases, with 18 bases between the two germline ends. The CDR3 spells CASSQVFPPGYDEQFF. The CDR3 coding sequence is TGCGCCAGCAGCCAAGTTTTCCCTCCAGGGTACGATGAGCAGTTCTTC.

V gene TRBV11-2 combines with J gene TRBJ2-5, with 11 positions matching TRBD2. The length of the CDR3 is 16 residues. CDR1 and CDR2 (germline): SGHAT, FQNNGV. With V trimmed by 5 bases and J by 2 bases, 7 bases remained unmatched. CDR3 coding DNA: TGTGCCAGCAGCCACGGACTAGCGGGCGGTCAAGAGACCCAGTACTTC. The encoded protein is CASSHGLAGGQETQYF. Full variable domain (outside the CDR3, taken from reference TRBV11-2 and TRBJ2-5): EAGVAQSPRYKIIEKRQSVAFWCNPISGHATLYWYQQILGQGPKLLIQFQNNGVVDDSQLPKDRFSAERLKGVDSTLKIQPAKLEDSAVYLCASSHGLAGGQETQYFGPGTRLLVL.

J is TRBJ1-1 and V is TRBV5-1; 9 bases map to TRBD1. The CDR3 is made up of 16 amino acids. Trimming cost V 3 bases and J 5 bases; bases outside gene matches: 11. Germline V CDR1 and CDR2: SGHRS, YFSETQ. DNA for the CDR3: TGCGCCAGCAGCTGGAACCAACAGGGGGCGCGAACTGAAGCTTTCTTT. This translates into CASSWNQQGARTEAFF.

V usage is TRBV5-1 and J usage is TRBJ2-3, with D uncertain. Trimming cost V 0 bases and J 1 base, with 6 bases left between them. The CDR3 totals 14 residues. Germline V gives CDR1 SGHRS, CDR2 YFSETQ. CDR3 DNA sequence: TGCGCCAGCAGCTTGGGCACTGGCACAGATACGCAGTATTTT. Protein product: CASSLGTGTDTQYF.

J is TRBJ1-2 and V is TRBV7-2, with 8 bases that match TRBD1. Germline CDR1 is SGHTA and CDR2 is FQGNSA. V was pared by 1 base and J by 7 bases, with 11 bases of the junction left unmatched. The length of the CDR3 is 16 residues. CDR3 protein: CASSLERRTGKVGYTF. CDR3 in DNA: TGTGCCAGCAGCTTAGAACGTCGGACAGGGAAAGTTGGCTACACCTTC.

The chain has TRBV5-5 and TRBJ2-3, with D possibly matching TRBD2 (5 bases). Trimming shortened V by 3 bases and J by 2 bases, and 16 bases separated the two germline ends. CDR3 size: 16 residues. The germline CDR1 and CDR2 sequences are SGHKS and YYEKEE (reference sequence). The CDR3 sequence: CASSSDSTRVTDTQYF. DNA for the CDR3: TGTGCCAGCAGCTCCGACTCAACGCGGGTCACAGATACGCAGTATTTT.

The chain combines TRBV11-3 with TRBJ2-2, with 7 bases aligning to TRBD1. The germline gives CDR1 SGHNT, CDR2 YENEEA. V lost 6 bases to trimming and J lost 6 bases; unmatched junction nucleotides: 7. The CDR3 loop spans 14 amino acids. The chain's CDR3 is CASREEGGSGELFF. CDR3 nucleotides: TGTGCCAGCAGGGAGGAAGGGGGCTCCGGGGAGCTGTTTTTT. The variable domain in full, completed from reference TRBV11-3 and TRBJ2-2, reads EAGVVQSPRYKIIEKKQPVAFWCNPISGHNTLYWYLQNLGQGPELLIRYENEEAVDDSQLPKDRFSAERLKGVDSTLKIQPAELGDSAVYLCASREEGGSGELFFGEGSRLTVL.

The chain links TRBV11-3 to TRBJ2-1; 10 nucleotides match TRBD2. The ends lost 4 bases at V and 6 bases at J; junction bases unmatched: 6. There are 15 residues in the CDR3. Germline assignment: CDR1 SGHNT and CDR2 YENEEA. CDR3 bases: TGTGCCAGCAGCTCTAGCGGGAGTATCGGCAATGAGCAGTTCTTC. Its translation: CASSSSGSIGNEQFF.

This chain joins TRBV30 and TRBJ1-5; D call uncertain. Germline V gives CDR1 GTSNPN, CDR2 SVGIG (reference sequence). V dropped 2 bases and J dropped 15 bases, with 17 bases sitting between them. This CDR3 is built from 12 residues. CDR3 residues: CAWSTSPGNPHF. The CDR3 DNA sequence: TGTGCCTGGAGTACCTCACCGGGAAACCCGCATTTT.

This clone appeared a single time. This CDR3 reads CASSKDRGSGELFF. Here the CDR3 DNA reads TGTGCCAGCAGCAAGGACAGGGGTTCCGGGGAGCTGTTTTTT. The V gene is TRBV7-7, the J gene TRBJ2-2; 9 bases match TRBD1. This CDR3 contains 14 residues. CDR1 and CDR2 from the germline V gene are SSHAT and FNYEAQ (reference sequence). V dropped 5 bases and J dropped 6; count of bases not matched to a gene: 4.

This CDR3 is CSVTGASGSSYNEQFF. Here the CDR3 DNA reads TGCAGCGTCACCGGGGCTAGCGGAAGCTCCTACAATGAGCAGTTCTTC. The V gene is TRBV29-1, the J gene TRBJ2-1, with 7 bases fitting TRBD2. With 6 bases clipped from V and 0 bases from J, the junction kept 11 bases outside the gene matches. This CDR3 region has 16 residues. Germline CDR1 is SQVTM and CDR2 is ANQGSEA.